The clone carrying this T cell receptor beta chain was seen ten or more times. CDR3 length: 13 residues. The germline V gene encodes CDR1 ENHRY and CDR2 SYGVKD. V shed 6 bases and J shed 8 bases, with 16 bases lying between them. Combining a sample-barcoded 5' primer with a J-beta primer mix, a second PCR ran for roughly 7 to 12 cycles. Every sample produced at least 3 million CDR3-containing paired-end reads. TCRdb re-analysed the 5' RACE reads in MiXCR, keeping a single row per CDR3 protein. The table records more than 650,000 distinct CDR3 sequences, around 24% of them present only once. This sample stems from a study of blood T cells in healthy people across ages. The sample, around 10 milliliters of peripheral blood, was drawn from each donor. The same sample was also studied in work on T cells of mothers and their children.

The chain employs TRBV10-3 and TRBJ1-2; D unresolved. The TCR sequence derives from a boy aged 5-17 years in good health. Sequencing was performed on blood. CDR3 bases: TGTGCCATCAGGTCGGACGGCCTTTCCGGCTACACCTTC. Residues: CAIRSDGLSGYTF.